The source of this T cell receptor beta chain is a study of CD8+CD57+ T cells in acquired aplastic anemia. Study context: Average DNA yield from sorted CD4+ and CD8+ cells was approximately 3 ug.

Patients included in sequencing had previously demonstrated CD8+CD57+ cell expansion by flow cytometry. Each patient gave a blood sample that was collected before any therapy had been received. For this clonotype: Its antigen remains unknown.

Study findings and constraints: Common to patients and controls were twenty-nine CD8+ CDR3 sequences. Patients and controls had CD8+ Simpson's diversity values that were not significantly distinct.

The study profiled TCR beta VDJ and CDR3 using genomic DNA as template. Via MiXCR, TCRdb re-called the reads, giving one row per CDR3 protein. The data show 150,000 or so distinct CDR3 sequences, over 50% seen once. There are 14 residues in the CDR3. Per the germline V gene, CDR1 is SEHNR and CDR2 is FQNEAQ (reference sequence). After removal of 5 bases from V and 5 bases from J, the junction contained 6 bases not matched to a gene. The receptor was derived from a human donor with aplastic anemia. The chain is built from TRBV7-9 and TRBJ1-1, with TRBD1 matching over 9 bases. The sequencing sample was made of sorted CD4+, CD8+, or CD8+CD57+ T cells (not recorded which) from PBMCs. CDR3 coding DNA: TGTGCCAGCAGCCCGGGACAGGGAGGTACTGAAGCTTTCTTT. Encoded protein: CASSPGQGGTEAFF.